The 28 T cell receptor beta chains reported below all come from one sample, sequenced in a study of PD-L1 blockade in urothelial cancer. Some clones are missing from TCRdb's copy, which holds only in-frame ones; the method was immunoSEQ multiplex PCR. Among approximately 91,000 clones listed, approximately 87% were seen once. Time point described: peripheral blood 6 weeks after treatment start. This specimen was PBMCs, taken around atezolizumab (anti-PD-L1) treatment. Receptors originate from a man between 65 and 85 years old with urothelial cancer.

This clone was found once. The rearrangement uses TRBV19 and TRBJ2-3; 11 bases align to TRBD1. This CDR3 is built from 14 residues. The germline V gene encodes CDR1 LNHDA and CDR2 SQIVND (reference sequence). Germline trimming cut 6 bases from V and 6 bases from J; bases unmatched to any gene: 5. Written as DNA, the CDR3 is TGTGCCAGTAGGGACAGGGGGCTTCGGGATACGCAGTATTTT. Protein: CASRDRGLRDTQYF.

The chain employs TRBV18 and TRBJ1-6, with 10 bases aligning to TRBD1. Germline trimming cut 2 bases from V and 8 bases from J; bases unmatched to any gene: 6. The germline V gene has CDR1 KGHSH and CDR2 LQKENI. The CDR3 sequence is 16 residues long. The chain's CDR3 is CASSPATGGVDSPLHF. CDR3 DNA sequence: TGTGCCAGCTCACCAGCGACAGGGGGCGTGGATTCACCCCTCCACTTT.

The rearrangement joins TRBV5-6 to TRBJ1-4, with TRBD1 matching over 8 bases. Per germline, CDR1 SGHDT and CDR2 YYEEEE. The V gene end was trimmed by 1 base and the J gene end by 12 bases; junction bases not matched to a gene: 5. This CDR3 is built from 13 residues. This CDR3 is CASSLQGARELFF. DNA of the CDR3: TGTGCCAGCAGCTTGCAGGGGGCGAGGGAACTGTTTTTT.

The rearrangement joins TRBV5-4 to TRBJ2-5; tentative D call: TRBD2 (6 bases). The germline gives CDR1 SGHNT, CDR2 YYREEE (reference sequence). CDR3 size: 17 residues. V was trimmed by 0 bases and J by 7 bases, leaving 22 bases between them. The CDR3 reads CASSLDSQGLPGGTQYF. The CDR3 DNA follows: TGTGCCAGCAGCTTGGATAGTCAGGGTCTTCCCGGGGGGACCCAGTACTTC.

This clone was seen a single time. The chain uses TRBV25-1 and TRBJ2-4, with 9 positions matching TRBD2. There are 17 residues in the CDR3. Germline CDR1 and CDR2: MGHDK and SYGVNS. Trimming cost V 2 bases and J 9 bases; bases outside gene matches: 14. This chain's CDR3 is CASSEGLAGRGTGIQYF. The CDR3 DNA is TGTGCCAGCAGTGAAGGGCTAGCGGGAAGGGGGACCGGCATTCAGTACTTC.

The chain recombines TRBV27 with TRBJ2-7; 7 bases agree with TRBD1. This CDR3 has 17 amino acids. CDR1 is MNHEY, CDR2 SMNVEV, per germline (reference sequence). The V and J ends lost 5 bases and 4 bases, in that order; junction bases with no gene match: 17. CDR3 nucleotides: TGTGCCAGCAGTCCCTCAACAGGGGCCGCAGGCGATTACGAGCAGTACTTC. This sequence encodes CASSPSTGAAGDYEQYF.

The chain employs TRBV7-3 and TRBJ2-1; the D is unclear. Trimming stripped 2 bases from V and 6 bases from J, with 5 bases between. Germline CDR1 and CDR2: SGHTA and FQGTGA. This CDR3 contains 12 residues. The CDR3: CASSLGSNEQFF. In DNA, the CDR3 is TGTGCCAGCAGCTTAGGCAGCAATGAGCAGTTCTTC.

This clone is a singleton in its sample. The chain recombines TRBV2 with TRBJ2-7; 10 nucleotides align to TRBD1. Germline-derived CDR1 and CDR2 are SNHLY and FYNNEI. With V trimmed by 6 bases and J by 3 bases, 8 bases remained unmatched. The CDR3 runs 15 residues. CDR3: CASREWTGGGYEQYF. CDR3 DNA: TGTGCCAGCAGAGAATGGACAGGGGGGGGCTACGAGCAGTACTTC. The whole variable domain, remainder taken from reference TRBV2 and TRBJ2-7, is EPEVTQTPSHQVTQMGQEVILRCVPISNHLYFYWYRQILGQKVEFLVSFYNNEISEKSEIFDDQFSVERPDGSNFTLKIRSTKLEDSAMYFCASREWTGGGYEQYFGPGTRLTVT.

The chain has TRBV6-5 and TRBJ1-2, with no clear D. V shed 7 bases and J shed 8 bases, with 14 bases lying between them. Germline CDR1 reads MNHEY; CDR2 reads SVGAGI. This CDR3 has 12 residues. The CDR3: CASTSRSRGYTF. The CDR3 bases are TGTGCCAGCACCTCGCGGTCAAGGGGCTACACCTTC.

The chain carries TRBV28 and TRBJ2-6; 9 bases line up with TRBD1. This CDR3 contains 18 residues. The V and J ends lost 4 bases and 0 bases, in that order; junction bases with no gene match: 7. Per the germline V gene, CDR1 is MDHEN and CDR2 is SYDVKM. CDR3 amino acids: CASSSSGTGSSGANVLTF. The CDR3 coding sequence is TGTGCCAGCAGTTCGTCCGGGACAGGGAGCTCTGGGGCCAACGTCCTGACTTTC.

J is TRBJ2-2 and V is TRBV5-4; no clear D. The CDR3 runs to 13 residues. Trimming stripped 4 bases from V and 9 bases from J, with 13 bases between. Germline assignment: CDR1 SGHNT and CDR2 YYREEE (reference sequence). CDR3 sequence reads: CASSPDIRRELFF. The CDR3 DNA is TGTGCCAGCAGCCCTGACATACGCCGGGAGCTGTTTTTT.

The chain is built from TRBV19 and TRBJ2-1, with TRBD1 matching over 10 bases. Germline loops: CDR1 LNHDA, CDR2 SQIVND (reference sequence). The J segment lost 8 bases and the V segment lost 3 bases, leaving 10 bases of the junction unmatched. This CDR3 spans 16 amino acids. The chain's CDR3 is CASSIFSGTGVDEQFF. Here the CDR3 DNA reads TGTGCCAGTAGTATCTTCTCCGGGACAGGGGTGGATGAGCAGTTCTTC.

V is TRBV6-4 and J is TRBJ1-2; possible D gene TRBD1, 5 bases. The germline V gene has CDR1 MRHNA and CDR2 SNTAGT. The CDR3 has 14 amino acids. V lost 2 bases, J lost 2 bases, and 9 bases lay in between. DNA for the CDR3: TGTGCCAGCAGTGACAGGGGCCTGAACTATGGCTACACCTTC. It yields the protein CASSDRGLNYGYTF.

This clone appeared once. This chain joins TRBV7-2 and TRBJ2-3, with a possible D match to TRBD2 (5 bases). Germline V CDR1 and CDR2: SGHTA, FQGNSA. This CDR3 comprises 14 residues. Trimming cost V 1 base and J 2 bases, with 7 bases left between them. This CDR3 reads CASSLDLATDTQYF. The CDR3 DNA reads as TGTGCCAGCAGCTTAGACCTAGCCACAGATACGCAGTATTTT.

The chain employs TRBV11-2 and TRBJ2-1, with a tentative D call TRBD2 (5 bases). Germline-derived CDR1 and CDR2 are SGHAT and FQNNGV. The CDR3 has 15 residues. The germline V and J ends were trimmed by 4 bases and 7 bases, with 17 bases remaining between them. CDR3 DNA: TGTGCCAGCAGCTCCTTGGCGAGGGCCAGGAATGAGCAGTTCTTC. It is translated as CASSSLARARNEQFF.

DNA for the CDR3: TGCGCCAGCAGCCACAAGACTAGCGGGAGGGCCTTTGACACAGATACGCAGTATTTT. Protein sequence: CASSHKTSGRAFDTDTQYF. The J gene is TRBJ2-3, the V gene TRBV4-1; 14 nucleotides match TRBD2. The CDR3 is 19 amino acids. Germline V CDR1 and CDR2: MGHRA, YSYEKL. Trimming cost V 3 bases and J 2 bases; bases outside gene matches: 10.

The CDR3 is CASSGTGQGEQYF. The CDR3 coding sequence is TGTGCCAGCAGCGGGACAGGACAAGGGGAGCAGTACTTC. The chain uses TRBV2 and TRBJ2-7; TRBD1 agrees at 8 bases. Germline assignment: CDR1 SNHLY and CDR2 FYNNEI. V lost 6 bases to trimming and J lost 7 bases; unmatched junction nucleotides: 8. This CDR3 region has 13 residues.

This chain links TRBV5-4 with TRBJ2-4; D remains ambiguous. CDR1 is SGHNT, CDR2 YYREEE, per germline (reference sequence). The CDR3 runs 16 residues. Trimming removed 0 bases at V and 0 bases at J, with 10 bases between. The CDR3 DNA sequence: TGTGCCAGCAGCTTGGCCGGTAACCTAGCCAAAAACATTCAGTACTTC. This gives the protein CASSLAGNLAKNIQYF.

The CDR3 sequence: CASSEQRGSTDTQYF. CDR3 DNA: TGTGCCAGCAGTGAACAGCGGGGATCCACAGATACGCAGTATTTT. The gene calls are TRBV6-1 and TRBJ2-3; 7 bases line up with TRBD2. J lost 2 bases, V lost 2 bases, and 4 bases had no gene match. Germline assignment: CDR1 MNHNS and CDR2 SASEGT. The CDR3 covers 15 residues.

V is TRBV2 and J is TRBJ1-4; D gene uncertain. Germline V gene data show CDR1 as SNHLY and CDR2 as FYNNEI. The V end lost 2 bases, the J end lost 5 bases, and 12 bases lay between the germline ends. The CDR3 consists of 15 residues. CDR3 sequence reads: CASSESMPLNEKLFF. In nucleotides, the CDR3 is TGTGCCAGCAGTGAATCGATGCCGCTAAATGAAAAACTGTTTTTT.

The V gene is TRBV19, the J gene TRBJ1-1, with 10 bases identical to TRBD1. V lost 5 bases to trimming and J lost 6 bases; unmatched junction nucleotides: 9. CDR1 is LNHDA and CDR2 is SQIVND in the germline V gene (reference sequence). The CDR3 has 15 residues. The CDR3 spells CASSRDRGVRAEAFF. For the CDR3, the DNA is TGTGCCAGTAGTCGGGACAGGGGAGTGAGGGCTGAAGCTTTCTTT.

V and J are TRBV19 and TRBJ1-5; TRBD1 is a possible D gene (5 bases). Germline V lookup: CDR1 LNHDA, CDR2 SQIVND (reference sequence). Trimming took off 3 bases at V and 0 bases at J, with 9 bases between the two ends. This CDR3 has 15 residues. The CDR3 spells CASSILGDSNQPQHF. As DNA, the CDR3 is TGTGCCAGTAGTATCTTAGGGGATAGCAATCAGCCCCAGCATTTT.

CDR3 sequence: CASSDILVPEAFF. Written as DNA, the CDR3 is TGCGCCAGCAGTGACATCCTAGTCCCTGAAGCTTTCTTT. V is TRBV10-2 and J is TRBJ1-1, with D uncertain. This CDR3 is 13 amino acids long. The germline V and J ends were trimmed by 3 bases and 6 bases, with 11 bases remaining between them. CDR1 and CDR2 (germline): WSHSY, SAAADI.

This rearrangement joins TRBV11-2 to TRBJ2-1; 8 nucleotides match TRBD1. V shed 0 bases, J shed 6 bases, and the junction held 10 bases outside the gene matches. CDR3 size: 17 residues. Per germline, CDR1 SGHAT and CDR2 FQNNGV. The CDR3 protein is CASSLDHGGQVSNEQFF. The CDR3 DNA follows: TGTGCCAGCAGCTTAGATCATGGGGGACAGGTCTCCAATGAGCAGTTCTTC. Drawing the rest from reference TRBV11-2 and TRBJ2-1, the complete variable domain is EAGVAQSPRYKIIEKRQSVAFWCNPISGHATLYWYQQILGQGPKLLIQFQNNGVVDDSQLPKDRFSAERLKGVDSTLKIQPAKLEDSAVYLCASSLDHGGQVSNEQFFGPGTRLTVL.

The rearrangement uses TRBV19 and TRBJ1-5; D is perhaps TRBD1 (5 bases). Trimming stripped 7 bases from V and 1 base from J, with 20 bases between. This CDR3 has 17 residues. Germline CDR1 is LNHDA and CDR2 is SQIVND (reference sequence). The CDR3 DNA is TGTGCCAGTACCTCGACCTGGGGAGGGACGAGCAATCAGCCCCAGCATTTT. Translation: CASTSTWGGTSNQPQHF.

This clone was seen a single time. The gene calls are TRBV4-2 and TRBJ1-4, with a tentative D call TRBD1 (5 bases). Between the trimmed V and J ends, which lost 4 bases and 8 bases, there was a span of 26 bases. This CDR3 spans 18 amino acids. From germline, CDR1 is LGHNA and CDR2 YNFKEQ. CDR3 in amino acids: CASSRQPGSTTEGEKLFF. The DNA of the CDR3 is TGTGCCAGCAGCCGGCAACCGGGTTCCACCACGGAGGGGGAAAAACTGTTTTTT.

This clone has just one count. The chain has TRBV27 and TRBJ2-3; 9 bases align to TRBD2. The V segment lost 6 bases and the J segment 4 bases; nucleotides outside the gene matches: 8. This CDR3 comprises 15 residues. Germline V CDR1 and CDR2: MNHEY, SMNVEV (reference sequence). The CDR3 reads CASRMRGGWADTQYF. The CDR3, as DNA: TGTGCCAGCAGGATGCGGGGGGGCTGGGCAGATACGCAGTATTTT.

The V and J genes are TRBV10-3 and TRBJ1-2; D gene ambiguous. Trimming left V 5 bases short and J 2 bases short, with 18 bases between. The CDR3 consists of 16 residues. Germline V gene sequence: CDR1 ENHRY, CDR2 SYGVKD. In DNA, the CDR3 is TGTGCCATCAGTCAGACGTCTTTCGGGGAGAACTATGGCTACACCTTC. Residues: CAISQTSFGENYGYTF.